This TCR beta chain originates from a study of breast tumors, draining lymph nodes, adjacent tissues. TCRdb analysed the multiplex PCR reads with MiXCR anew, one entry per CDR3 protein. The sample holds approximately 130,000 distinct CDR3 sequences, 21% seen once. Axillary draining lymph nodes of breast cancer patients supplied the node samples. This clonotype has a count of ten or more. Its antigen is unknown. V lost 4 bases and J lost 6, with 10 bases in between. The CDR3 runs to 13 residues. CDR1 WSHSY and CDR2 SAAADI come from the germline V gene. Whole-study results and caveats: Compared with lymph nodes, tumors were less diverse; compared with nontumor tissue, more. Tumor and nontumor repertoires were significantly more similar in luminal-like than in basal-like breast cancer.

This TCR was recovered from a female donor with breast cancer. Some clones in this sample may be carry-over from other donors' samples. Input material: axillary lymph node tissue. This rearrangement joins TRBV10-2 to TRBJ1-5, with D unresolved. CDR3 in DNA: TGCGCCAGCAGTGTGTTCGCGGGTCAGCCCCAGCATTTT. This codes for CASSVFAGQPQHF.